A single sample gave rise to the 2 T cell receptor beta chains below, sequenced in a study of identical twins. TCRdb fed the 5' RACE reads into MiXCR, producing one record per CDR3 protein. The table includes a few hundred thousand distinct CDR3 sequences, around a tenth detected once. These data were likewise used in another study, on yellow fever vaccine responses in identical twins.

Sequencing was carried out using PBMCs. The receptor source for this set is a woman aged 18-29 years in good health.

The chain joins TRBV6-6 to TRBJ2-1; D call uncertain. This CDR3 has 13 residues. The V gene lost 8 bases and the J gene lost 0 bases, with 8 bases spanning the gap. Germline-derived CDR1 and CDR2 are MNHNY and SVGAGI (reference sequence). The CDR3 DNA reads TGTGCCAGCCTGGCCCCCTCCTACAATGAGCAGTTCTTC. This translates into CASLAPSYNEQFF.

This clonotype was detected ten times or more. The chain recombines TRBV11-2 with TRBJ2-7; D gene ambiguous. In germline, CDR1 is SGHAT, CDR2 FQNNGV. The CDR3 is 12 amino acids. V lost 5 bases to trimming and J lost 4 bases, with 9 bases between them. CDR3 in amino acids: CASSASRYEQYF. As DNA, the CDR3 is TGTGCCAGCAGCGCCTCCAGGTACGAGCAGTACTTC.